The rows below give T cell receptor beta chains drawn from one sample of a study of blood T cell repertoires in COVID-19. TCRdb keeps only in-frame clones here, not all; method: immunoSEQ multiplex PCR. The sample lists about 350,000 clones, approximately 89% occurring once. The material sequenced was peripheral blood. The receptors were sampled from a woman aged 18-35 years who had recovered from COVID-19. Both conserved end residues are part of each CDR3. A D gene is named only where the DNA matches it firmly. Only part of the rows carry a size: once, few, many, or a class if the clone is expanded.

d_gene: .
len: 14
v_gene: TRBV27
abundance: .
j_gene: TRBJ1-3
CDR3nt: TGTGCCAGCAGTGGGGGGAGCTCTGGAAACACCATATATTTT
CDR3aa: CASSGGSSGNTIYF

d_gene: TRBD1
len: 15
v_gene: TRBV27
abundance: .
j_gene: TRBJ1-5
CDR3nt: TGTGCCACGGGGAGAGGGGGCGAGAGCAATCAGCCCCAGCATTTT
CDR3aa: CATGRGGESNQPQHF

d_gene: TRBD1
len: 15
v_gene: TRBV28
abundance: once
j_gene: TRBJ1-5
CDR3nt: TGTGCCAGCAGATTTACAGGGGGCTGGGAGCAGCCCCAGCATTTT
CDR3aa: CASRFTGGWEQPQHF

d_gene: .
len: 14
v_gene: TRBV6-4
abundance: .
j_gene: TRBJ2-2
CDR3nt: TGTGCCAGCAGTGGAGGCGAACACACCGGGGAGCTGTTTTTT
CDR3aa: CASSGGEHTGELFF

d_gene: .
len: 14
v_gene: TRBV7-9
abundance: .
j_gene: TRBJ2-1
CDR3nt: TGTGCCAGCAGCTCGCACCAGGGGACCGAGGAGCAGTTCTTC
CDR3aa: CASSSHQGTEEQFF

d_gene: .
len: 16
v_gene: TRBV5-1
abundance: .
j_gene: TRBJ2-1
CDR3nt: TGCGCCAGCAGCTCCTCCCAGGGAAGCTCCTACAATGAGCAGTTCTTC
CDR3aa: CASSSSQGSSYNEQFF

d_gene: .
len: 15
v_gene: TRBV7-8
abundance: .
j_gene: TRBJ2-1
CDR3nt: TGTGCCAGCAGCTTAGCGAGCGGCGTCTACAATGAGCAGTTCTTC
CDR3aa: CASSLASGVYNEQFF

d_gene: TRBD1
len: 13
v_gene: TRBV29-1
abundance: .
j_gene: TRBJ2-5
CDR3nt: TGCAGCGTTGTGGTGACAGGGAAAGAGACCCAGTACTTC
CDR3aa: CSVVVTGKETQYF

d_gene: .
len: 13
v_gene: TRBV19
abundance: .
j_gene: TRBJ2-4
CDR3nt: TGTGCCAGTAGTCCCCGCTGGGGGGACATTCAGTACTTC
CDR3aa: CASSPRWGDIQYF

d_gene: TRBD1
len: 15
v_gene: TRBV3-1/TRBV3-2
abundance: .
j_gene: TRBJ2-5
CDR3nt: TGTGCCAGCAGCCAAGGGAGGGGACAGGGGGGAACCCAGTACTTC
CDR3aa: CASSQGRGQGGTQYF

d_gene: .
len: 15
v_gene: TRBV12-1
abundance: .
j_gene: TRBJ2-3
CDR3nt: TGTGCCAGCAGCTCGACTAGCGGGAGCACAGATACGCAGTATTTT
CDR3aa: CASSSTSGSTDTQYF

d_gene: .
len: 14
v_gene: TRBV29-1
abundance: .
j_gene: TRBJ1-2
CDR3nt: TGCAGCGTGGATACAGGTCCAGGGCACTATGGCTACACCTTC
CDR3aa: CSVDTGPGHYGYTF

d_gene: TRBD2
len: 13
v_gene: TRBV30
abundance: .
j_gene: TRBJ2-5
CDR3nt: TGTGCCTGCGGGACTAGTAGTTCCGAGACCCAGTACTTC
CDR3aa: CACGTSSSETQYF

d_gene: .
len: 15
v_gene: TRBV18
abundance: .
j_gene: TRBJ1-3
CDR3nt: TGTGCCAGCTCACCAAGGGAGGGGAATGGAAACACCATATATTTT
CDR3aa: CASSPREGNGNTIYF

d_gene: .
len: 14
v_gene: TRBV29-1
abundance: .
j_gene: TRBJ1-2
CDR3nt: TGCAGCGTTGAGACCGTACAGTCTAACTATGGCTACACCTTC
CDR3aa: CSVETVQSNYGYTF

d_gene: .
len: 15
v_gene: TRBV4-1
abundance: .
j_gene: TRBJ1-4
CDR3nt: TGCGCCAGCAGCCAAGATGAGGGGGTTGACGAAAAACTGTTTTTT
CDR3aa: CASSQDEGVDEKLFF

d_gene: TRBD2
len: 15
v_gene: TRBV4-3
abundance: .
j_gene: TRBJ2-3
CDR3nt: TGCGCCAGCAGCCAAGGGGCGGGGGGTTTAGATACGCAGTATTTT
CDR3aa: CASSQGAGGLDTQYF